These 7 T cell receptor beta chains were all obtained from the same sample, sequenced in a study of blood T cell repertoires in COVID-19. Clones were sequenced by immunoSEQ multiplex PCR, and TCRdb holds only the in-frame ones, with some missing. Here the sample spans 110,000 to 150,000 clones, 82% being singletons. Specimen: peripheral blood. All receptors derive from a woman aged 80 or older with acute or convalescent COVID-19.

V usage is TRBV19 and J usage is TRBJ1-3; D not resolved. V lost 3 bases to trimming and J lost 0 bases, with 3 bases between them. This CDR3 has 13 amino acids. From germline, CDR1 is LNHDA and CDR2 SQIVND (reference sequence). The CDR3 region has the DNA TGTGCCAGTAGTATCAACTCTGGAAACACCATATATTTT. This encodes CASSINSGNTIYF.

The chain recombines TRBV5-1 with TRBJ1-2; 8 positions match TRBD1. Germline V gene lookup returns CDR1 SGHRS and CDR2 YFSETQ. V dropped 2 bases and J dropped 10; count of bases not matched to a gene: 13. The length of the CDR3 is 15 residues. In nucleotides, the CDR3 is TGCGCCAGCAGCTTAGAACAGGGGGAGTTATCGGTCTACACCTTC. It specifies CASSLEQGELSVYTF.

This clone was detected only once. The chain links TRBV10-3 to TRBJ1-2; TRBD1 might be the D (5 bases). There are 14 residues in the CDR3. V was cut by 10 bases and J by 0 bases, with 15 bases left in between. Germline V gives CDR1 ENHRY, CDR2 SYGVKD. The CDR3 spells CATQGTATNYGYTF. The DNA of the CDR3 is TGTGCCACCCAGGGCACGGCCACTAACTATGGCTACACCTTC.

V gene TRBV7-8 combines with J gene TRBJ1-5; D is uncertain. The CDR3 extends over 16 amino acids. The germline V gene has CDR1 SGHVS and CDR2 FQNEAQ. Trimming removed 6 bases at V and 0 bases at J, with 15 bases between. The CDR3 here is CASSPVLANSNQPQHF. CDR3 DNA sequence: TGTGCCAGCAGTCCAGTCTTGGCAAATAGCAATCAGCCCCAGCATTTT. Full variable domain (missing parts from reference TRBV7-8 and TRBJ1-5): GAGVSQSPRYKVAKRGQDVALRCDPISGHVSLFWYQQALGQGPEFLTYFQNEAQLDKSGLPSDRFFAERPEGSVSTLKIQRTQQEDSAVYLCASSPVLANSNQPQHFGDGTRLSIL.

This clone has more than one count but fewer than ten. The chain links TRBV19 to TRBJ2-7, with D possibly being TRBD1 (5 bases). Trimming removed 4 bases at V and 4 bases at J, with 14 bases between. Germline CDR1 LNHDA, CDR2 SQIVND (reference sequence). The CDR3 consists of 14 residues. CDR3 amino acids: CASSSQGSLYEQYF. CDR3 DNA sequence: TGTGCCAGTAGTAGCCAGGGTAGTCTTTACGAGCAGTACTTC.

This clone has more than one count but fewer than ten. The rearrangement links TRBV19 to TRBJ1-1; the D is unclear. CDR3 size: 14 residues. Germline V CDR1 and CDR2: LNHDA, SQIVND (reference sequence). V dropped 6 bases and J dropped 1 base, with 12 bases sitting between them. CDR3 nucleotides: TGTGCCAGTAGAATCGGGTTCTCGAACACTGAAGCTTTCTTT. Protein sequence: CASRIGFSNTEAFF. Variable domain in full (rest from reference TRBV19 and TRBJ1-1): DGGITQSPKYLFRKEGQNVTLSCEQNLNHDAMYWYRQDPGQGLRLIYYSQIVNDFQKGDIAEGYSVSREKKESFPLTVTSAQKNPTAFYLCASRIGFSNTEAFFGQGTRLTVV.

CDR3 amino acids: CASRRQDETQYF. The CDR3 DNA is TGTGCCAGCAGACGGCAGGATGAGACCCAGTACTTC. The chain has TRBV2 and TRBJ2-5; D not resolved. CDR1 is SNHLY, CDR2 FYNNEI, per germline. V was pared by 6 bases and J by 5 bases, with 10 bases between. The CDR3 consists of 12 residues.